The 18 T cell receptor beta chains listed next were all sequenced from one sample in a study of identical twins listed by TCRdb under 2016. The library was obtained by 5' RACE. TCRdb lists the instrument as Illumina HiSeq 2000. The public sequencing data were trimmed at Q25 with fastp and processed into clonotypes with MiXCR by TCRdb, which kept only in-frame beta chains. CDR3 protein sequences are deduplicated, and each keeps its most common genes and DNA. The sample table holds about 530,000 distinct CDR3 sequences, of which about a fifth were seen once. The ten largest make up approximately 0.52% of the sample. The same sample was also studied in work on yellow fever vaccine responses in identical twins.

Sequencing input: CD4+ T cells sorted from blood. These receptors came from a woman aged 18-35 years in good health.

This clonotype was counted only a few times. The chain carries TRBV6-1 and TRBJ1-5; 8 positions agree with TRBD1. V was clipped by 4 bases and J by 7 bases; unmatched bases: 3. Per the germline V gene, CDR1 is MNHNS and CDR2 is SASEGT. The CDR3 consists of 13 residues. The CDR3 sequence: CASSGQGTQPQHF. The CDR3 bases are TGTGCCAGCAGTGGACAGGGGACCCAGCCCCAGCATTTT.

The chain's CDR3 is CASRGRSAEKLFF. The CDR3 DNA sequence: TGTGCCAGCAGAGGGAGGTCCGCGGAAAAACTGTTTTTT. The V gene is TRBV3-1, the J gene TRBJ1-4; D gene ambiguous. V shed 6 bases and J shed 8 bases, with 13 bases lying between them. Germline V gene lookup returns CDR1 LGHDT and CDR2 YNNKEL (reference sequence). The CDR3 length is 13 residues.

V gene TRBV9 combines with J gene TRBJ2-2, with no clear D. Germline V CDR1 and CDR2: SGDLS, YYNGEE. This CDR3 has 15 residues. The germline V and J ends were trimmed by 4 bases and 1 base, with 11 bases remaining between them. This chain's CDR3 is CASSMSSMNTGELFF. The CDR3 DNA is TGTGCCAGCAGCATGAGCAGCATGAACACCGGGGAGCTGTTTTTT.

The rearrangement uses TRBV5-5 and TRBJ2-5; D is uncertain. V lost 1 base and J 1 base, leaving 8 bases between the germline ends. CDR3 length equals 14 residues. In germline, CDR1 is SGHKS, CDR2 YYEKEE (reference sequence). The CDR3 sequence is CASSLRHTQETQYF. In DNA, the CDR3 is TGTGCCAGCAGCTTGCGACACACCCAAGAGACCCAGTACTTC.

This rearrangement joins TRBV6-5 to TRBJ2-5, with 13 nucleotides matching TRBD2. After removal of 2 bases from V and 2 bases from J, the junction contained 5 bases not matched to a gene. From germline, CDR1 is MNHEY and CDR2 SVGAGI. The CDR3 runs 17 residues. The CDR3 DNA is TGTGCCAGCAGTTACGCTGGGACTAGCGGGAAACAAGAGACCCAGTACTTC. Translated: CASSYAGTSGKQETQYF.

This chain joins TRBV28 and TRBJ1-2; TRBD1 is a possible D gene (5 bases). The germline CDR1 and CDR2 sequences are MDHEN and SYDVKM. This CDR3 comprises 16 residues. The V end was cut by 7 bases, the J end by 0 bases, with 18 bases between. CDR3 sequence reads: CASIPGGVLSNYGYTF. CDR3 coding DNA: TGTGCCAGCATCCCGGGAGGGGTCCTTTCTAACTATGGCTACACCTTC.

This sequence joins TRBV11-2 and TRBJ2-3, with D possibly being TRBD1 (6 bases). The CDR3 runs 16 residues. CDR1 is SGHAT and CDR2 is FQNNGV in the germline V gene. Trimming shortened V by 5 bases and J by 1 base, and 16 bases separated the two germline ends. The CDR3 region is CASSLGWAGGTDTQYF. The CDR3 coding sequence is TGTGCCAGCAGCCTAGGGTGGGCAGGGGGCACAGATACGCAGTATTTT.

V gene TRBV5-1 combines with J gene TRBJ1-1; possibly TRBD1 for D (6 bases). The CDR3 covers 15 residues. V was clipped by 0 bases and J by 3 bases, with 12 bases between them. Germline CDR1 reads SGHRS; CDR2 reads YFSETQ. The CDR3 region is CASSLVSGVDTEAFF. CDR3 nucleotides: TGCGCCAGCAGCTTGGTTTCAGGGGTGGACACTGAAGCTTTCTTT.

The chain uses TRBV6-1 and TRBJ1-5, with 7 bases that match TRBD1. Looked up from germline, CDR1 is MNHNS and CDR2 is SASEGT. With V trimmed by 4 bases and J by 1 base, 10 bases remained unmatched. This CDR3 is built from 17 residues. The CDR3 nucleotides read TGTGCCAGCAGTGGCCGGAGGGGGCGGGACAGCAATCAGCCCCAGCATTTT. Encoded protein: CASSGRRGRDSNQPQHF.

This chain links TRBV12-5 with TRBJ2-1; perhaps D is TRBD1 or TRBD2 (6 bases each). This CDR3 contains 17 residues. The germline CDR1 and CDR2 sequences are LGHNT and FRNRAP. With 1 base removed from V and 3 bases from J, the gap between germline ends came to 16 bases. CDR3 DNA sequence: TGTGCTAGTGGTTTGGCCTTTTCGGGGGCTGACTACAATGAGCAGTTCTTC. Its protein product is CASGLAFSGADYNEQFF.

The chain combines TRBV10-3 with TRBJ1-2, with a possible D match to TRBD1 (5 bases). V lost 6 bases and J 5 bases, leaving 13 bases between the germline ends. Germline V gene data show CDR1 as ENHRY and CDR2 as SYGVKD. The CDR3 sequence is 13 residues long. This CDR3 is CAISMGEDYGYTF. The DNA of the CDR3 is TGTGCCATCAGCATGGGGGAGGATTATGGCTACACCTTC.

The chain joins TRBV28 to TRBJ2-4; 14 nucleotides match TRBD2. With V trimmed by 6 bases and J by 1 base, 5 bases remained unmatched. Germline assignment: CDR1 MDHEN and CDR2 SYDVKM. This CDR3 contains 17 residues. CDR3 protein: CASRGTSGSVAKNIQYF. In nucleotides, the CDR3 is TGTGCCAGCAGAGGGACTAGCGGGAGCGTTGCCAAAAACATTCAGTACTTC.

The chain recombines TRBV7-2 with TRBJ1-6, with TRBD1 as a possible D gene (6 bases). Between the trimmed V and J ends, which lost 7 bases and 2 bases, there was a span of 12 bases. The germline V gene encodes CDR1 SGHTA and CDR2 FQGNSA. The CDR3 length is 15 residues. The CDR3 coding sequence is TGTGCCAGCACGCAGGGGATTACCTATAATTCACCCCTCCACTTT. It translates to CASTQGITYNSPLHF. Combining the CDR3 with reference TRBV7-2 and TRBJ1-6 gives the whole variable domain GAGVSQSPSNKVTEKGKDVELRCDPISGHTALYWYRQSLGQGLEFLIYFQGNSAPDKSGLPSDRFSAERTGGSVSTLTIQRTQQEDSAVYLCASTQGITYNSPLHFGNGTRLTVT.

The chain combines TRBV7-3 with TRBJ1-2; D uncertain. CDR1 is SGHTA and CDR2 is FQGTGA in the germline V gene. V was cut by 2 bases and J by 3 bases, with 10 bases left in between. This CDR3 has 14 amino acids. This chain's CDR3 is CASSLGQVDYGYTF. The CDR3 DNA reads as TGTGCCAGCAGCTTAGGGCAGGTTGACTATGGCTACACCTTC.

This clonotype was counted a single time. J is TRBJ2-1 and V is TRBV7-3; 9 bases match TRBD2. The V segment lost 8 bases and the J segment 6 bases; nucleotides outside the gene matches: 2. The V gene's germline CDR1 is SGHTA and CDR2 FQGTGA. The CDR3 is 12 residues long. The CDR3 DNA reads as TGTGCCAGCGGGACTAGCCCCAATGAGCAGTTCTTC. It codes for CASGTSPNEQFF.

This clonotype has just a few counts. The V gene is TRBV5-1, the J gene TRBJ2-1, with D perhaps TRBD1 or TRBD2 (5 bases each). CDR1 SGHRS and CDR2 YFSETQ come from the germline V gene. CDR3 length: 16 residues. V dropped 0 bases and J dropped 3 bases, with 13 bases sitting between them. CDR3 sequence reads: CASSLVPGDLYNEQFF. The CDR3 DNA reads TGCGCCAGCAGCTTGGTCCCTGGGGACCTCTACAATGAGCAGTTCTTC.

The V call is TRBV19, the J call TRBJ2-2; TRBD1 or TRBD2 may be the D gene (5 bases each). The CDR3 runs to 14 residues. V lost 7 bases, J lost 7 bases, and 16 bases lay in between. The germline V gene encodes CDR1 LNHDA and CDR2 SQIVND (reference sequence). CDR3 in DNA: TGTGCCAGTAAGACTGACAGCGAGGGCGGGGAGCTGTTTTTT. It is translated as CASKTDSEGGELFF.

The CDR3 is CASSQTGPGNIQYF. CDR3 nucleotide sequence: TGTGCCAGCAGCCAGACAGGTCCAGGGAACATTCAGTACTTC. The chain uses TRBV3-1 and TRBJ2-4, with D tentatively TRBD1 (6 bases). Per germline, CDR1 LGHDT and CDR2 YNNKEL (reference sequence). Trimming took off 3 bases at V and 7 bases at J, with 13 bases between the two ends. The CDR3 loop spans 14 amino acids. The variable domain in full, with the rest retrieved from reference TRBV3-1 and TRBJ2-4, is DTAVSQTPKYLVTQMGNDKSIKCEQNLGHDTMYWYKQDSKKFLKIMFSYNNKELIINETVPNRFSPKSPDKAHLNLHINSLELGDSAVYFCASSQTGPGNIQYFGAGTRLSVL.